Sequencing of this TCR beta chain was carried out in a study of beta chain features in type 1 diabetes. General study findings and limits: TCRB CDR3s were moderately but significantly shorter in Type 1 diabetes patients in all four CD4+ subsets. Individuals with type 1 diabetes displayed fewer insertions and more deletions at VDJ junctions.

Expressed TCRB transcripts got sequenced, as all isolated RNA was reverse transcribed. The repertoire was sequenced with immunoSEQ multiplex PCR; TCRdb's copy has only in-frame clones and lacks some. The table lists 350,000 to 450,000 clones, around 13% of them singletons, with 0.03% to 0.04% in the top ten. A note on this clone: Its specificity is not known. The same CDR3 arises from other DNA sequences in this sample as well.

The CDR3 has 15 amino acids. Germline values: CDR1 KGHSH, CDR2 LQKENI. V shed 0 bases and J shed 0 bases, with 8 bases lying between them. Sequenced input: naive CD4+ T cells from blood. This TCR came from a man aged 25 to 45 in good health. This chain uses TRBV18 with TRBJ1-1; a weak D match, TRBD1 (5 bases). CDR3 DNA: TGTGCCAGCTCACCACCCGGGACGGTGAACACTGAAGCTTTCTTT. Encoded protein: CASSPPGTVNTEAFF.